This T cell receptor (beta chain) originates from a study of T-cell memory formation after mild COVID-19 (dated by TCRdb to about 2021). Regarding the complete study: Most TCR sequence clusters were specific to one of the two donors. In a couple of donors, T-cell clones that expanded and contracted after mild COVID-19 were tracked by sequencing TCRalpha and TCRbeta repertoires over time. Two young, previously healthy adult volunteers, one female and one male, were included in the cohort. What the authors observed across the whole study: From day 15 to 85, contracting clones showed balanced CD4/CD8 phenotypes, whereas a second wave of clones that expanded from day 15 to 37 leaned towards CD4+. Only a couple of mild cases were covered by the study, and larger cohorts that include severe cases with pre-infection samples were considered necessary. Some responding clones were detected in pre-infection memory, which suggested that pre-existing cross-reactive memory T cells had joined the SARS-CoV-2 response. SARS-CoV-2 specificity was not confirmed for the second-wave clones peaking on day 37. Contracting CD4+ clones appeared mostly in the CM and EM memory subsets, whereas CD8+ clones were enriched in EMRA.

Ficoll-Paque density gradient centrifugation was the method used to isolate PBMCs. Turning to this clonotype: The specificity of this receptor is unknown. No base quality values were provided; no much bigger clone lies one nucleotide off.

The instrument was an Illumina NovaSeq 6000. TCRalpha and TCRbeta cDNA libraries were constructed by 5'RACE with constant-segment primers, with sample barcodes and unique molecular identifiers being introduced. Trizol reagent was used to extract RNA from every sample. Library amplification was performed in two PCR steps, and a second sample barcode and Illumina TruSeq adapters were introduced in the second step. Sequencing of libraries was performed on an Illumina NovaSeq with 2 x 150 bp paired-end reads. In the paper's pipeline: Demultiplexing of reads and collapsing into UMI-guided consensus sequences were performed with migec v1.2.7. Using mixcr v2.1.11, UMI consensuses were aligned to TRA and TRB V and J templates and then assembled into clonotypes. A clonotype was counted as expanded or contracted only when both edgeR and NoisET called the clonotype significant, with the noise models trained on biological replicates. edgeR calls used a false discovery rate-adjusted p below 0.01 and a log2 fold-change threshold of 1. As an exploratory analysis of dynamics, max-normalized trajectories of the 1000 most abundant clonotypes were examined with PCA combined with hierarchical clustering. The CD4 or CD8 phenotype of responding clones was assigned using the separately sequenced CD4+ and CD8+ repertoires. The raw public reads went through TCRdb reprocessing: fastp at Q25, MiXCR clone calling, in-frame beta chains kept. All rows with the same CDR3 protein become a single entry with the most common DNA and genes. TCRdb's processing, not the authors' own work, is the source of the V and J calls. The sample table lists 270,000 or so distinct CDR3 sequences, approximately 16% of them with a count of one. The ten top clones hold 20% to 25% of the sample.

The germline V gene (reference sequence) supplies CDR1 DFQATT and CDR2 SNEGSKA. Trimming at the junction amounts to 5 bases on V and 3 bases on J, and the germline ends lie 14 bases apart. The CDR3 has 15 amino acids, counting the end cysteine and phenylalanine. Only CDR3 DNA is held: 45 bases, read in frame from base 1. The chain couples TRBV20-1 to TRBJ1-6, with no confidently assigned D gene. The clonotype originates from a man aged 18 to 29 who had mild COVID-19 (a few samples of this study predate the infection). The sample titles of this study are shuffled in the database, so cell type and time point are left out; the donor was told from shared clones. Sequencing used PBMCs or a T cell subset sorted from them (not recorded which). At the DNA level, the sequence is TGCAGTGCTCCAGACCGACGGTACTATAATTCACCCCTCCACTTT. This sequence encodes CSAPDRRYYNSPLHF.